The 5 T cell receptor beta chains below come from one sample, sequenced in a study of shared clonotypes between healthy human individuals. TCRdb's copy holds only in-frame clones and misses some; the assay was immunoSEQ multiplex PCR. Found here are about 1.4 million clones, around 95% of them singletons; the top ten hold roughly 1.2%. The material sequenced was naive CD4+ T cells sorted from blood. The sample's subset: CD45RA+ positively selected. Receptor source: a man aged 30 to 39 in good health.

The V call is TRBV18, the J call TRBJ2-3; D is possibly TRBD2 (5 bases). Trimming left V 6 bases short and J 0 bases short, with 16 bases between. This CDR3 region has 16 residues. Per the germline V gene, CDR1 is KGHSH and CDR2 is LQKENI. The CDR3, as DNA: TGTGCCAGCTCGCAGAATGTAGCGATGAGCACAGATACGCAGTATTTT. Its translation: CASSQNVAMSTDTQYF.

The sample holds one count of this clone. V gene TRBV18 combines with J gene TRBJ2-6; 9 bases line up with TRBD1. This CDR3 is built from 18 residues. The V and J ends lost 3 bases and 0 bases, in that order; junction bases with no gene match: 6. The germline CDR1 and CDR2 sequences are KGHSH and LQKENI. CDR3 nucleotides: TGTGCCAGCTCACCCGCCGGGACAGGGACCTCTGGGGCCAACGTCCTGACTTTC. It codes for CASSPAGTGTSGANVLTF.

The gene calls are TRBV7-2 and TRBJ2-3; D is uncertain. The V and J ends lost 4 bases and 4 bases respectively, with 9 bases between them. CDR1 SGHTA and CDR2 FQGNSA come from the germline V gene. The CDR3 extends over 13 amino acids. CDR3 nucleotides: TGTGCCAGCAGCTCGTACCCCCCAGATACGCAGTATTTT. This translates into CASSSYPPDTQYF.

The chain recombines TRBV2 with TRBJ2-3, with D maybe TRBD1 (6 bases). CDR3 length equals 17 residues. V was cut by 4 bases and J by 0 bases, with 17 bases left in between. CDR1 is SNHLY and CDR2 is FYNNEI in the germline V gene. CDR3 residues: CASSVSRQETSTDTQYF. CDR3 sequence (DNA): TGTGCCAGCAGTGTCTCCCGACAGGAGACTAGCACAGATACGCAGTATTTT.

This clone was recorded only once. The same CDR3 is also encoded by other DNA sequences in this sample. The rearrangement links TRBV20-1 to TRBJ2-5; D is unresolved. This CDR3 spans 11 amino acids. Trimming stripped 4 bases from V and 2 bases from J, with 5 bases between. In germline, CDR1 is DFQATT, CDR2 SNEGSKA (reference sequence). The CDR3 is CSATSQETQYF. The CDR3 nucleotides read TGCAGTGCTACCAGTCAAGAGACCCAGTACTTC.